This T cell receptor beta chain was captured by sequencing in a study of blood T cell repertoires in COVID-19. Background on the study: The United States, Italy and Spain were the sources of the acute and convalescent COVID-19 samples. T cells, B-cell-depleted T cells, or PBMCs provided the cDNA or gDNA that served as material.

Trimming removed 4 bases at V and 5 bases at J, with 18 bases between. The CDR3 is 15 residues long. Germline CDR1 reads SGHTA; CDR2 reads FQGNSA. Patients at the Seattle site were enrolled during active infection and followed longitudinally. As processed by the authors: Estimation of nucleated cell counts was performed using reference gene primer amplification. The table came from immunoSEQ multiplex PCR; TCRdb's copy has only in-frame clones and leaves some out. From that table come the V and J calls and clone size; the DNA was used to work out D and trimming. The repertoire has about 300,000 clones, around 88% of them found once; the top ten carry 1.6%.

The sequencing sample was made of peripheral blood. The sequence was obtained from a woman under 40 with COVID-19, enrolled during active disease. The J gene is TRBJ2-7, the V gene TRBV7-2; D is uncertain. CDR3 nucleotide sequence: TGTGCCAGCAGCTCGGGTCCCACACGCGCCAACGAGCAGTACTTC. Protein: CASSSGPTRANEQYF.